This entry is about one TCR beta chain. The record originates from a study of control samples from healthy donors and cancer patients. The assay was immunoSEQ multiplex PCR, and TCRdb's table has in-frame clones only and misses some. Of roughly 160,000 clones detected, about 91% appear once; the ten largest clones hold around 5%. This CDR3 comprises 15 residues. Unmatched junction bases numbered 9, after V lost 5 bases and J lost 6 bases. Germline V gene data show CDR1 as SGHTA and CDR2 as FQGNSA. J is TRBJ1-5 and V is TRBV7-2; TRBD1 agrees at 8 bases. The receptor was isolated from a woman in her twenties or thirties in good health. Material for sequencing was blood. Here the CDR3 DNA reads TGTGCCAGCAGCCCGAAGGCAGGGGGCGGTCAGCCCCAGCATTTT. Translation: CASSPKAGGGQPQHF.